A selection of T cell receptor beta chains follows, all from one sample in a study of T cell changes during pregnancy in multiple sclerosis. The table came from immunoSEQ multiplex PCR; TCRdb's copy has only in-frame clones and leaves some out. The sample lists around 88,000 clones, around 92% occurring once. The starting material was peripheral blood, obtained in the first trimester of pregnancy. All receptors come from a female donor with multiple sclerosis, enrolled in a pregnancy study. CDR3s include the opening cysteine and the closing phenylalanine or tryptophan. A D gene is named only where the DNA matches it firmly. Only some rows state a clone size, as once, few, many or a class for expanded clones.

D gene: NA; J gene: TRBJ1-2; clone size: NA; V gene: TRBV9; CDR3 DNA: TGTGCCAGCAGCGTAATAGGGAGTGGCTACACCTTC; CDR3 protein: CASSVIGSGYTF
D gene: TRBD2; J gene: TRBJ2-7; clone size: NA; V gene: TRBV5-1; CDR3 DNA: TGCGCCAGCAGCGCGACTAGCGGGAGTGACGAGCAGTACTTC; CDR3 protein: CASSATSGSDEQYF
D gene: TRBD1; J gene: TRBJ2-7; clone size: NA; V gene: TRBV7-6; CDR3 DNA: TGTGCCAGCAGCTTAGGGGACAGGGGCTACGAGCAGTACTTC; CDR3 protein: CASSLGDRGYEQYF
D gene: NA; J gene: TRBJ1-5; clone size: NA; V gene: TRBV28; CDR3 DNA: TGTGCCAGCAGTTTTGTCAGGGGCAATCAGCCCCAGCATTTT; CDR3 protein: CASSFVRGNQPQHF
D gene: NA; J gene: TRBJ2-4; clone size: NA; V gene: TRBV7-2; CDR3 DNA: TGTGCCAGCAGCCCTACCGGGACAAGCATTCAGTACTTC; CDR3 protein: CASSPTGTSIQYF
D gene: NA; J gene: TRBJ2-1; clone size: NA; V gene: TRBV11-3; CDR3 DNA: TGTGCCAGCAGCCCCGGGACAGCCGCGGCGGGAGGAAACAATGAGCAGTTCTTC; CDR3 protein: CASSPGTAAAGGNNEQFF
D gene: TRBD2; J gene: TRBJ2-5; clone size: NA; V gene: TRBV7-2; CDR3 DNA: TGTGCCAGCAGCTCAAAGACTAGCGGGAGTAGGGAGACCCAGTACTTC; CDR3 protein: CASSSKTSGSRETQYF
D gene: TRBD1; J gene: TRBJ2-7; clone size: NA; V gene: TRBV11-2; CDR3 DNA: TGTGCCAGCAGCTTAGATCAAGGGACAGGGAGGTACGAGCAGTACTTC; CDR3 protein: CASSLDQGTGRYEQYF
D gene: TRBD1; J gene: TRBJ2-7; clone size: once; V gene: TRBV7-8; CDR3 DNA: TGTGCCAGCAGCTTATTGGGGGACAGGGGAACCGAGCAGTACTTC; CDR3 protein: CASSLLGDRGTEQYF
D gene: TRBD1; J gene: TRBJ1-2; clone size: NA; V gene: TRBV15; CDR3 DNA: TGTGCCACCAGCAGGGTGACAGGGGGGTCAAACTATGGCTACACCTTC; CDR3 protein: CATSRVTGGSNYGYTF
D gene: TRBD1; J gene: TRBJ2-2; clone size: once; V gene: TRBV25-1; CDR3 DNA: TGTGCCAGCATAGGCAGACAGGGTACCGGGGAGCTGTTTTTT; CDR3 protein: CASIGRQGTGELFF
D gene: TRBD1; J gene: TRBJ2-7; clone size: NA; V gene: TRBV7-8; CDR3 DNA: TGTGCCAGCACCCTACAGGGGGAAGACGTTGAACTCATGTTAGGACCGTGGCAGTACTTC; CDR3 protein: CASTLQGEDVELMLGPWQYF
D gene: TRBD2; J gene: TRBJ2-2; clone size: NA; V gene: TRBV5-4; CDR3 DNA: TGTGCCAGCAGCATACTGACTAGCCCCGGGGAGCTGTTTTTT; CDR3 protein: CASSILTSPGELFF
D gene: NA; J gene: TRBJ2-7; clone size: NA; V gene: TRBV5-6; CDR3 DNA: TGTGCCAGCACCTTTTCGCGGGGAGAGCAGTACTTC; CDR3 protein: CASTFSRGEQYF
D gene: TRBD1; J gene: TRBJ1-2; clone size: NA; V gene: TRBV19; CDR3 DNA: TGTGCCAGTAGTGCCGCGGGGACAGGGATATACTATGGCTACACCTTC; CDR3 protein: CASSAAGTGIYYGYTF
D gene: NA; J gene: TRBJ2-7; clone size: NA; V gene: TRBV10-2; CDR3 DNA: TGCGCCAGCAGTGAGTACAAATCCTACGAGCAGTACTTC; CDR3 protein: CASSEYKSYEQYF
D gene: NA; J gene: TRBJ2-1; clone size: NA; V gene: TRBV6-1; CDR3 DNA: TGTGCCAGCAGTGGAGGACAGGGTCCGGGACTAGCTGAGCAGTTCTTC; CDR3 protein: CASSGGQGPGLAEQFF
D gene: NA; J gene: TRBJ2-6; clone size: NA; V gene: TRBV29-1; CDR3 DNA: TGCAGCGTTGCGTCTTCCAGCTCTGGGGCCAACGTCCTGACTTTC; CDR3 protein: CSVASSSSGANVLTF
D gene: TRBD2; J gene: TRBJ2-3; clone size: NA; V gene: TRBV6-5; CDR3 DNA: TGTGCCAGCAGGGGACTAACCGCCCAAGATACGCAGTATTTT; CDR3 protein: CASRGLTAQDTQYF